These 4 T cell receptor beta chains share one sample of origin, sequenced in a study of graft-versus-host responses after intestinal transplantation listed by TCRdb under 2021. The antigens of these receptors remain unknown. The sample's time point label, decoded: cells obtained before transplantation from donor or recipient. The protocol used for the library was the immunoSEQ multiplex PCR assay. Imported from immuneACCESS, the table was reduced by TCRdb to in-frame sequences with V and J called. These copies leave out some clones; in studies compared against another copy, an unresolved V gene accounts for under half, and the cause of the remainder is not known. Within this sample are 55,000 to 85,000 clones, with about 89% of them counted one time only. The ten largest make up around 2.3% of the sample. The material was unstimulated CD8+ T cells sorted from spleen or lymph node cells, obtained before intestinal transplant. The origin of the receptors is a human donor who received an intestinal transplant.

J is TRBJ2-7 and V is TRBV29-1, with 8 positions matching TRBD1. The CDR3 sequence is 13 residues long. The ends lost 4 bases at V and 3 bases at J; junction bases unmatched: 5. CDR1 and CDR2 (germline): SQVTM, ANQGSEA. CDR3 bases: TGCAGCGTTGCTTGGGACAGGTACTACGAGCAGTACTTC. Its translation is CSVAWDRYYEQYF.

The chain couples TRBV5-1 to TRBJ1-2; TRBD1 matches at 8 bases. V trimming: 0 bases; J trimming: 3 bases; junction bases outside the gene matches: 10. The CDR3 has 17 amino acids. Germline V gene sequence: CDR1 SGHRS, CDR2 YFSETQ. In nucleotides, the CDR3 is TGCGCCAGCAGCTTGGACATCGAGACAGGGGAGTACTATGGCTACACCTTC. It translates to CASSLDIETGEYYGYTF.

This chain links TRBV6-1 with TRBJ1-1; D possibly corresponds to TRBD1 (6 bases). Between the trimmed V and J ends, which lost 8 bases and 1 base, there was a span of 17 bases. The CDR3 consists of 15 residues. Germline V gives CDR1 MNHNS, CDR2 SASEGT. CDR3 DNA sequence: TGTGCCAGCGTTTTCCTGGCAGGGGCGAACACTGAAGCTTTCTTT. Protein: CASVFLAGANTEAFF.

This sequence joins TRBV28 and TRBJ2-7; D possibly corresponds to TRBD2 (5 bases). Germline-derived CDR1 and CDR2 are MDHEN and SYDVKM. The CDR3 has 15 amino acids. V lost 1 base to trimming and J lost 7 bases, with 17 bases between them. The CDR3 nucleotides are TGTGCCAGCAGTTTATTGGGTGGGTGGGAGTGTGAGCAGTACTTC. Protein: CASSLLGGWECEQYF.